The subject of this entry is one T cell receptor (beta chain). Its antigen is unidentified. Preparation of the TCRbeta library involved a method that used unique molecular identifiers. TCRdb re-derived calls from the PCR reads in MiXCR, one entry per CDR3 protein. Of about 540,000 distinct CDR3 sequences detected, more than 20% appear once; the ten largest clones hold about 35%. Germline V CDR1 and CDR2: MGHRA, YSYEKL. Trimming cost V 1 base and J 5 bases, with 11 bases left between them. The CDR3 extends over 14 amino acids. The data derive from a study of T-cell reconstitution after alpha-beta-depleted transplantation in children. Study-level results: Several hundred expanded graft clones reportedly were the source of alpha-beta T cells about two months after transplant.

The sequence was collected from a boy under two years old with Wiskott-Aldrich syndrome, due to receive a stem cell transplant. The chain carries TRBV4-1 and TRBJ1-2; D uncertain. This sample comprised PBMCs, obtained before TCRalphabeta/CD19-depleted stem cell transplant. CDR3: CASSQGLGRYGYTF. The DNA of the CDR3 is TGCGCCAGCAGCCAAGGGCTGGGGAGATATGGCTACACCTTC.